Below are 20 T cell receptor beta chains sequenced from a single sample in a study of blood T cell repertoires in COVID-19. Method: immunoSEQ multiplex PCR; TCRdb's copy keeps in-frame clones and lacks some. The repertoire consists of about 30,000 clones, with approximately 85% occurring once and the leading ten covering around 8.6%. Sequencing was performed on peripheral blood. The receptors were sampled from a man older than 75 with active COVID-19.

The V and J genes are TRBV27 and TRBJ1-4; TRBD1 matches 9 bases. J gave up 5 bases and V 2 bases, and 0 bases lay outside the gene matches. The CDR3 loop spans 14 amino acids. Germline assignment: CDR1 MNHEY and CDR2 SMNVEV (reference sequence). The CDR3 DNA sequence: TGTGCCAGCAGTTTAGACAGGGGGAATGAAAAACTGTTTTTT. Protein: CASSLDRGNEKLFF.

The chain carries TRBV7-8 and TRBJ2-2; the D gene is possibly TRBD1 (9 bases). CDR1 is SGHVS and CDR2 is FQNEAQ in the germline V gene. Deletions cut 6 bases from V and 11 bases from J, with 28 bases between. The CDR3 runs to 17 residues. The CDR3 reads CASSSRNQTGGTSELFF. In DNA, the CDR3 is TGTGCCAGCAGTTCCCGAAATCAGACAGGGGGGACTAGTGAGCTGTTTTTT. Together with reference TRBV7-8 and TRBJ2-2, the CDR3 gives the full variable domain: GAGVSQSPRYKVAKRGQDVALRCDPISGHVSLFWYQQALGQGPEFLTYFQNEAQLDKSGLPSDRFFAERPEGSVSTLKIQRTQQEDSAVYLCASSSRNQTGGTSELFFGEGSRLTVL.

The CDR3 reads CASSPTHSSGTAADTQYF. The DNA of the CDR3 is TGTGCCAGCTCACCCACACATTCCTCCGGGACAGCGGCAGATACGCAGTATTTT. The chain combines TRBV18 with TRBJ2-3; 7 bases line up with TRBD1. This CDR3 has 18 amino acids. The V gene end was trimmed by 3 bases and the J gene end by 4 bases; junction bases not matched to a gene: 16. The germline V gene has CDR1 KGHSH and CDR2 LQKENI.

The chain carries TRBV5-6 and TRBJ2-3, with a weak D call TRBD2 (5 bases). The germline V gene has CDR1 SGHDT and CDR2 YYEEEE. The CDR3 has 13 residues. Trimming cost V 1 base and J 3 bases, with 6 bases left between them. The CDR3: CASSLRGTDTQYF. The DNA for the CDR3 is TGTGCCAGCAGCTTGCGAGGGACAGATACGCAGTATTTT.

This chain uses TRBV7-9 with TRBJ1-2; maybe TRBD1 (5 bases). V lost 5 bases and J 6 bases, leaving 10 bases between the germline ends. Germline lookup yields CDR1 SEHNR and CDR2 FQNEAQ (reference sequence). The CDR3 spans 12 residues. Here the CDR3 DNA reads TGTGCCAGCAGCATAGACAGTGATGGCTACACCTTC. The encoded protein is CASSIDSDGYTF.

This clone has more than one count but fewer than ten. This rearrangement joins TRBV2 to TRBJ1-5; possible D gene TRBD1, 5 bases. The germline CDR1 and CDR2 sequences are SNHLY and FYNNEI. The V end was cut by 4 bases, the J end by 6 bases, with 10 bases between. This CDR3 is built from 13 residues. CDR3: CASSVQGGQPQHF. CDR3 sequence (DNA): TGTGCCAGCAGTGTGCAGGGAGGTCAGCCCCAGCATTTT.

CDR3: CASSVGGDNEQFF. Written as DNA, the CDR3 is TGTGCCAGCAGCGTAGGGGGGGACAATGAGCAGTTCTTC. The chain employs TRBV9 and TRBJ2-1; D may be TRBD2 (6 bases). The CDR3 covers 13 residues. Germline V gene lookup returns CDR1 SGDLS and CDR2 YYNGEE. V was cut by 0 bases and J by 5 bases, with 6 bases left in between. Based on the CDR3 plus reference TRBV9 and TRBJ2-1, the full variable domain is DSGVTQTPKHLITATGQRVTLRCSPRSGDLSVYWYQQSLDQGLQFLIQYYNGEERAKGNILERFSAQQFPDLHSELNLSSLELGDSALYFCASSVGGDNEQFFGPGTRLTVL.

V usage is TRBV7-9 and J usage is TRBJ2-7; 15 bases are shared with TRBD2. Per germline, CDR1 SEHNR and CDR2 FQNEAQ (reference sequence). This CDR3 comprises 16 residues. V gave up 5 bases and J gave up 2 bases; unmatched junction bases: 4. The CDR3 is CASSPRTSGGAYEQYF. The CDR3 DNA reads TGTGCCAGCAGCCCCCGGACTAGCGGGGGGGCCTACGAGCAGTACTTC. Together with reference TRBV7-9 and TRBJ2-7, the CDR3 gives the full variable domain: DTGVSQNPRHKITKRGQNVTFRCDPISEHNRLYWYRQTLGQGPEFLTYFQNEAQLEKSRLLSDRFSAERPKGSFSTLEIQRTEQGDSAMYLCASSPRTSGGAYEQYFGPGTRLTVT.

The rearrangement uses TRBV27 and TRBJ1-1; no clear D gene. CDR3 length equals 14 residues. V was cut by 5 bases and J by 1 base, with 11 bases left in between. Germline loops: CDR1 MNHEY, CDR2 SMNVEV (reference sequence). CDR3 loop: CASSPSAENTEAFF. Here the CDR3 DNA reads TGTGCCAGCAGTCCCTCCGCGGAGAACACTGAAGCTTTCTTT.

The J gene is TRBJ2-1, the V gene TRBV30, with D possibly being TRBD2 (7 bases). Germline V gene lookup returns CDR1 GTSNPN and CDR2 SVGIG (reference sequence). V was clipped by 3 bases and J by 6 bases, with 12 bases between them. There are 13 residues in the CDR3. The CDR3 protein is CAWSPGGLNEQFF. CDR3 nucleotide sequence: TGTGCCTGGAGCCCCGGGGGGCTCAATGAGCAGTTCTTC.

The V and J genes are TRBV28 and TRBJ1-2; the D gene is possibly TRBD1 (5 bases). Germline V lookup: CDR1 MDHEN, CDR2 SYDVKM. The CDR3 sequence is 12 residues long. Deletions cut 6 bases from V and 6 bases from J, with 11 bases between. CDR3 residues: CASSLIRDGYTF. DNA for the CDR3: TGTGCCAGCAGCCTTATCAGGGATGGCTACACCTTC.

This rearrangement joins TRBV28 to TRBJ1-1; maybe TRBD1 (6 bases). Germline loops: CDR1 MDHEN, CDR2 SYDVKM. Trimming removed 6 bases at V and 0 bases at J, with 14 bases between. The CDR3 is made up of 15 amino acids. This CDR3 reads CASSPGQIMNTEAFF. The CDR3 region has the DNA TGTGCCAGCAGCCCAGGACAGATTATGAACACTGAAGCTTTCTTT.

The V gene is TRBV21-1, the J gene TRBJ1-1; the table's D call of TRBD1 was not tested on the DNA. TRBV21-1 is a pseudogene locus. This CDR3 is 14 amino acids long. The CDR3 region is CASIKGTDNTEAFF. Written as DNA, the CDR3 is TGTGCCAGCATAAAAGGGACAGACAACACTGAAGCTTTCTTT.

The J gene is TRBJ1-2, the V gene TRBV25-1; D remains unclear. The V and J ends lost 10 bases and 7 bases respectively, with 10 bases between them. The CDR3 extends over 10 amino acids. The germline CDR1 and CDR2 sequences are MGHDK and SYGVNS. The CDR3 DNA follows: TGTGCCACAATGGAGATTGGCTACACCTTC. This encodes CATMEIGYTF.

The rearrangement joins TRBV7-8 to TRBJ1-1; the match to TRBD1 covers 8 bases. J was trimmed by 1 base and V by 4 bases; bases with no gene match: 5. The V gene's germline CDR1 is SGHVS and CDR2 FQNEAQ. This CDR3 has 15 amino acids. CDR3 sequence (DNA): TGTGCCAGCAGCTCCCGGACAGGGAGGAACACTGAAGCTTTCTTT. This translates into CASSSRTGRNTEAFF. The variable domain in full, completed from reference TRBV7-8 and TRBJ1-1, reads GAGVSQSPRYKVAKRGQDVALRCDPISGHVSLFWYQQALGQGPEFLTYFQNEAQLDKSGLPSDRFFAERPEGSVSTLKIQRTQQEDSAVYLCASSSRTGRNTEAFFGQGTRLTVV.

The gene calls are TRBV19 and TRBJ1-1; D unresolved. The CDR3 is 16 residues long. V was cut by 1 base and J by 0 bases, with 12 bases left in between. The germline V gene has CDR1 LNHDA and CDR2 SQIVND (reference sequence). CDR3 nucleotides: TGTGCCAGTAGTATAGGTATCGGGGTTATGAACACTGAAGCTTTCTTT. It is translated as CASSIGIGVMNTEAFF.

The rearrangement uses TRBV19 and TRBJ1-6; D is uncertain. Germline V gene sequence: CDR1 LNHDA, CDR2 SQIVND (reference sequence). Trimming removed 4 bases from V and 7 bases from J, with 14 bases in between. The CDR3 length is 15 residues. Here the CDR3 reads CASSTLGGLNSPLHF. The CDR3 DNA is TGTGCCAGTAGTACCCTAGGCGGGTTAAATTCACCCCTCCACTTT.

The rearrangement uses TRBV18 and TRBJ2-3, with 13 bases that match TRBD2. The J segment lost 8 bases and the V segment lost 6 bases, leaving 5 bases of the junction unmatched. This CDR3 is 14 amino acids long. Germline-derived CDR1 and CDR2 are KGHSH and LQKENI. CDR3: CASSPGLAGTTQYF. In nucleotides, the CDR3 is TGTGCCAGCTCCCCGGGACTAGCGGGGACTACGCAGTATTTT.

The genes are TRBV7-9 and TRBJ2-3, with TRBD2 as a possible D gene (5 bases). The CDR3 contains 14 residues. Trimming pared 7 bases from V and 0 bases from J, leaving 11 bases between. Germline V gene sequence: CDR1 SEHNR, CDR2 FQNEAQ (reference sequence). The CDR3 DNA follows: TGTGCCAGCACTTTAGAGGGTAGCACAGATACGCAGTATTTT. This codes for CASTLEGSTDTQYF. Filled out from reference TRBV7-9 and TRBJ2-3, the complete variable domain reads DTGVSQNPRHKITKRGQNVTFRCDPISEHNRLYWYRQTLGQGPEFLTYFQNEAQLEKSRLLSDRFSAERPKGSFSTLEIQRTEQGDSAMYLCASTLEGSTDTQYFGPGTRLTVL.

This chain links TRBV28 with TRBJ2-7; D is perhaps TRBD1 (6 bases). Germline V gene sequence: CDR1 MDHEN, CDR2 SYDVKM. This CDR3 is 14 amino acids long. Trimming cost V 6 bases and J 1 base, with 13 bases left between them. As DNA, the CDR3 is TGTGCCAGCAGCCCCTCCAGGGGATCCTACGAGCAGTACTTC. Its translation is CASSPSRGSYEQYF.